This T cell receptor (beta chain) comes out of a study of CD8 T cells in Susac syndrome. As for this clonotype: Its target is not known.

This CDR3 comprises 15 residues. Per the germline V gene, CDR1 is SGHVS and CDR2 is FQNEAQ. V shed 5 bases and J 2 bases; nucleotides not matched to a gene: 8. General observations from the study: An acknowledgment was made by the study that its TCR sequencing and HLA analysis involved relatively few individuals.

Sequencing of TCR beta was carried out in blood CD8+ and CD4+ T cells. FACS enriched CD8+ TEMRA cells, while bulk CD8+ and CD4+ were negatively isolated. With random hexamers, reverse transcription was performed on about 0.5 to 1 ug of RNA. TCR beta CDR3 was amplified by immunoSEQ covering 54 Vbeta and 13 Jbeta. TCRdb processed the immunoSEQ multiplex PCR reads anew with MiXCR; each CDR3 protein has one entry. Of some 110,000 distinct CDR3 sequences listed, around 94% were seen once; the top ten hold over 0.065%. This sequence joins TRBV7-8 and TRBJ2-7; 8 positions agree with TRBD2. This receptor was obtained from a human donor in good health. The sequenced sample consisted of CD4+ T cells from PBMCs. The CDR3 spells CASSVTSGDTYEQYF. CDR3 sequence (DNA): TGTGCCAGCAGCGTAACTAGCGGTGACACCTACGAGCAGTACTTC.